These 8 T cell receptor beta chains originate from one sample sequenced in a study of blood T cell repertoires in COVID-19. The data were produced by immunoSEQ multiplex PCR, yet TCRdb's version contains in-frame clones alone and is incomplete. The sample holds more than 200,000 clones; 70% to 90% are singletons and the top ten take 7% to 8.5%. The source material was PBMCs or T cells enriched from blood (not recorded which). These receptors all stem from a woman aged 40 to 55 with acute COVID-19.

The chain couples TRBV7-2 to TRBJ2-5, with a possible D match to TRBD2 (6 bases). The CDR3 is made up of 15 amino acids. Germline V CDR1 and CDR2: SGHTA, FQGNSA. Trimming took 5 bases from V and 1 from J, leaving 14 bases between them. The CDR3 protein is CASSPMVGGQETQYF. The CDR3 coding sequence is TGTGCCAGCAGCCCCATGGTGGGGGGCCAAGAGACCCAGTACTTC.

The chain employs TRBV5-1 and TRBJ1-5; TRBD1 matches at 8 bases. CDR1 SGHRS and CDR2 YFSETQ come from the germline V gene. Trimming removed 4 bases from V and 4 bases from J; junction bases left unmatched: 4. The CDR3 is 14 residues long. Here the CDR3 DNA reads TGCGCCAGCAGCCAGACAGGGGTTAATCAGCCCCAGCATTTT. Its translation: CASSQTGVNQPQHF.

The V and J genes are TRBV7-2 and TRBJ2-7; 13 bases are a match to TRBD2. The CDR3 covers 16 residues. J lost 7 bases, V lost 1 base, and 7 bases had no gene match. The germline V gene encodes CDR1 SGHTA and CDR2 FQGNSA. CDR3 in DNA: TGTGCCAGCAGCTTAGAATCGGGACTAGCGGGAATTGAGCAGTACTTC. Amino acid sequence: CASSLESGLAGIEQYF.

The chain employs TRBV5-1 and TRBJ1-3, with 7 bases fitting TRBD1. V was clipped by 4 bases and J by 8 bases; unmatched bases: 15. This CDR3 region has 16 residues. The germline V gene encodes CDR1 SGHRS and CDR2 YFSETQ. The CDR3 reads CASSPVGTGDLDTIYF. CDR3 DNA: TGCGCCAGCAGCCCCGTCGGAACAGGGGATCTGGACACCATATATTTT.

The genes are TRBV9 and TRBJ1-6, with D possibly matching TRBD1 (6 bases). CDR3 length: 15 amino acids. Per the germline V gene, CDR1 is SGDLS and CDR2 is YYNGEE. Deletions cut 2 bases from V and 7 bases from J, with 13 bases between. The CDR3 sequence is CASSVVAGDNSPLHF. The CDR3, as DNA: TGTGCCAGCAGCGTGGTGGCAGGGGACAATTCACCCCTCCACTTT.

The rearrangement uses TRBV7-9 and TRBJ1-2, with D unresolved. CDR3 length: 14 residues. Germline V gene sequence: CDR1 SEHNR, CDR2 FQNEAQ (reference sequence). Trimming took 7 bases from V and 4 from J, leaving 16 bases between them. CDR3 amino acids: CASTPAGGVYGYTF. CDR3 nucleotide sequence: TGTGCCAGCACCCCAGCGGGTGGGGTCTATGGCTACACCTTC.

The chain couples TRBV28 to TRBJ2-7; 8 positions match TRBD1. V was pared by 3 bases and J by 5 bases, with 6 bases of the junction left unmatched. Germline CDR1 is MDHEN and CDR2 is SYDVKM. The CDR3 contains 14 residues. CDR3 DNA: TGTGCCAGCAGTTTTCAGGGGGCAGTGGACGAGCAGTACTTC. Translation gives CASSFQGAVDEQYF.

The CDR3 DNA follows: TGTGCCAGCAGTGACGGGGCGAACACCGGGGAGCTGTTTTTT. Residues: CASSDGANTGELFF. V gene TRBV2 combines with J gene TRBJ2-2; TRBD2 might be the D (5 bases). The CDR3 contains 14 residues. Between the trimmed V and J ends, which lost 3 bases and 0 bases, there was a span of 5 bases. Germline V CDR1 and CDR2: SNHLY, FYNNEI.